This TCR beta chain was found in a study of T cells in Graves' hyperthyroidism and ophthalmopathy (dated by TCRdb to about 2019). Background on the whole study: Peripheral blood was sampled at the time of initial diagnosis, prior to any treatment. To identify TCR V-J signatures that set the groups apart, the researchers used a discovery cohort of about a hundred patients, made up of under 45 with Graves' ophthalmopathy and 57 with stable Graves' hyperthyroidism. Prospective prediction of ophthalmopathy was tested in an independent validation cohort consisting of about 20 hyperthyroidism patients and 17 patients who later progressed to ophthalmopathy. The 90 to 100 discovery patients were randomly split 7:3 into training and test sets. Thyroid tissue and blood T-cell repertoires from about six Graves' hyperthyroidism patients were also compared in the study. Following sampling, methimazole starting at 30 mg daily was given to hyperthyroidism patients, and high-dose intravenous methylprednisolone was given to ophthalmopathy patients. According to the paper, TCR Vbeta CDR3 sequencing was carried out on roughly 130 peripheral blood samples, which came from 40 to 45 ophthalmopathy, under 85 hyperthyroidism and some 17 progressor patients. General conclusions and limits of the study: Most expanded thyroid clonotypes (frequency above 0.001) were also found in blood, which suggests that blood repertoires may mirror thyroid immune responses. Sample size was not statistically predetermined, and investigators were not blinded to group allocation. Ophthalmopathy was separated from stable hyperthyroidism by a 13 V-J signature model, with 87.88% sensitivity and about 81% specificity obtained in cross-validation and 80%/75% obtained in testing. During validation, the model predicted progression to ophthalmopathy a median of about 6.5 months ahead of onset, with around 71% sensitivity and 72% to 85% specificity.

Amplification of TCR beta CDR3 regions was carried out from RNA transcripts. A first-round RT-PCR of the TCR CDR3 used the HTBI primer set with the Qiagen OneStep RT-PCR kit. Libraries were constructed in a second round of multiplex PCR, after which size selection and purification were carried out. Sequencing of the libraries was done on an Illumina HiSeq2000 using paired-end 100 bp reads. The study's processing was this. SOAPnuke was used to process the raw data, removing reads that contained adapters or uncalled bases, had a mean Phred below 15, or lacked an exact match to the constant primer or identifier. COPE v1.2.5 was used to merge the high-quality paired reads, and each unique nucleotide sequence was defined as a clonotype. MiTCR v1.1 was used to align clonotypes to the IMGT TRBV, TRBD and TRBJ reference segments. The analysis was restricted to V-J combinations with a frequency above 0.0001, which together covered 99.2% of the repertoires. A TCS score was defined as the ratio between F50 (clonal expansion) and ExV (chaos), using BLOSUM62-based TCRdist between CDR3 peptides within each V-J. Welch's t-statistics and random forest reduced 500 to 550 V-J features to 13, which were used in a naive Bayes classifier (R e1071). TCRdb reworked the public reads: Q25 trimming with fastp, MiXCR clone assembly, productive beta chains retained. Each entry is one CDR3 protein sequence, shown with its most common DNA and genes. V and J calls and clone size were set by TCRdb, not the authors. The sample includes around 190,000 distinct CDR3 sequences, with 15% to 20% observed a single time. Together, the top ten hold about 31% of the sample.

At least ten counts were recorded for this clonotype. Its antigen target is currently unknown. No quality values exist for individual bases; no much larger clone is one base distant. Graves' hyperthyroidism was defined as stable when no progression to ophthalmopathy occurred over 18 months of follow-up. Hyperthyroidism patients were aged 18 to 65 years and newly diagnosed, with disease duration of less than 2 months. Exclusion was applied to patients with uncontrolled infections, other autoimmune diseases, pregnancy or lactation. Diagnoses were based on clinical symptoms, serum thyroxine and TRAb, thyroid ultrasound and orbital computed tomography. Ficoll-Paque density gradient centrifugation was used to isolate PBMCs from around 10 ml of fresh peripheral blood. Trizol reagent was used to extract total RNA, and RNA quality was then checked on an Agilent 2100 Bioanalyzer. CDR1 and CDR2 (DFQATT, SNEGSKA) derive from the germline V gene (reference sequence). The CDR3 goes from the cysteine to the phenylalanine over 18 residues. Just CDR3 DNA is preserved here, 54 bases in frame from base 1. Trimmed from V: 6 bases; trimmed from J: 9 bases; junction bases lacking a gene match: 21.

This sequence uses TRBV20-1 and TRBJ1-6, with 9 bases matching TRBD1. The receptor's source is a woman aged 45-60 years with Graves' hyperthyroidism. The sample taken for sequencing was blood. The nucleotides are TGCAGTGCCCTAGTGGGCAAGAGGAGGACAGGGGCTAGTTCACCCCTCCACTTT. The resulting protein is CSALVGKRRTGASSPLHF.